The clone carrying this T cell receptor beta chain was seen a handful of times. Antigen: not known. The primer mix had 60 Vbeta and 13 Jbeta primers. The protocol was immunoSEQ multiplex PCR, while the TCRdb copy is restricted to in-frame clones and leaves out a portion. The sample has about 190,000 clones, 82% seen once. The data were taken from a study of cytomegalovirus exposure and HLA in healthy donors. Study-wide points: Among the most significant clusters, several appeared linked to common viral pathogens in a later analysis.

V was cut by 4 bases and J by 1 base, with 18 bases left in between. Germline V gene data show CDR1 as SGDLS and CDR2 as YYNGEE. This CDR3 spans 17 amino acids. V usage is TRBV9 and J usage is TRBJ2-1; a weak D match, TRBD1 (5 bases). Sequencing was carried out using PBMCs. The sequence was obtained from a woman under 30 in good health and CMV-seronegative. The CDR3 sequence is CASSTIQDIESYNEQFF. The CDR3 nucleotides read TGTGCCAGCAGCACGATACAGGATATCGAGTCCTACAATGAGCAGTTCTTC.